Presented here are 12 T cell receptor beta chains from one specimen sequenced in a study of shared clonotypes between healthy human individuals. Clones were read by immunoSEQ multiplex PCR, and TCRdb kept only the in-frame ones, dropping some. The table lists roughly 770,000 clones, 95% to 97% of them singletons, with less than 0.25% in the top ten. The naive CD8 fraction comprised CD45RO-negative cells positively selected for CCR7 and excluded terminally differentiated effector memory CD45RA+ cells. Sequencing was carried out using naive CD8+ T cells sorted from blood. The source of these receptors is a young man in good health.

The J gene is TRBJ2-7, the V gene TRBV11-2, with 7 bases identical to TRBD2. The CDR3 extends over 15 amino acids. Germline CDR1 is SGHAT and CDR2 is FQNNGV. The J segment lost 2 bases and the V segment lost 2 bases, leaving 6 bases of the junction unmatched. The CDR3 spells CASSLTNRGAYEQYF. For the CDR3, the DNA is TGTGCCAGCAGCTTAACGAATCGGGGGGCCTACGAGCAGTACTTC.

The chain is built from TRBV27 and TRBJ1-5; weak D call: TRBD1 (6 bases). The CDR3 has 14 residues. The germline gives CDR1 MNHEY, CDR2 SMNVEV (reference sequence). Trimming took 5 bases from V and 2 from J, leaving 10 bases between them. For the CDR3, the DNA is TGTGCCAGCAGTAAGAGGGGGGGCAATCAGCCCCAGCATTTT. This codes for CASSKRGGNQPQHF.

The chain recombines TRBV15 with TRBJ2-1; D possibly matches TRBD1 or TRBD2 (5 bases each). This CDR3 has 14 residues. In germline, CDR1 is LNHNV, CDR2 YYDKDF (reference sequence). Deletions cut 5 bases from V and 10 bases from J, with 18 bases between. CDR3 region: CATSPIGVGGEQFF. CDR3 sequence (DNA): TGTGCCACCAGCCCTATAGGGGTTGGAGGCGAGCAGTTCTTC.

The chain employs TRBV7-6 and TRBJ2-1; no clear D. The ends were cut back, 1 base at V and 6 bases at J, with 13 bases in the middle. CDR1 is SGHVS, CDR2 FNYEAQ, per germline. The CDR3 totals 15 residues. CDR3 protein: CASSLDWSAVNEQFF. CDR3 bases: TGTGCCAGCAGCTTAGACTGGTCAGCTGTCAATGAGCAGTTCTTC.

This chain joins TRBV28 and TRBJ2-1; TRBD2 might be the D (5 bases). The CDR3 has 11 amino acids. Trimming left V 7 bases short and J 9 bases short, with 10 bases between. Germline V gene sequence: CDR1 MDHEN, CDR2 SYDVKM. In DNA, the CDR3 is TGTGCCAGCATAGGAGAGGGTGAGCAGTTCTTC. It specifies CASIGEGEQFF.

This chain connects TRBV19 to TRBJ2-2; 8 nucleotides line up with TRBD1. V shed 6 bases and J 4 bases; nucleotides not matched to a gene: 4. The CDR3 consists of 14 residues. CDR1 and CDR2 (germline): LNHDA, SQIVND (reference sequence). CDR3 nucleotide sequence: TGTGCCAGTAGGAACAGGGGGAGCACCGGGGAGCTGTTTTTT. This sequence encodes CASRNRGSTGELFF.

DNA for the CDR3: TGTGCCAGCAGCTCCCTGACTAGCGGGACGAACACCGGGGAGCTGTTTTTT. Its translation is CASSSLTSGTNTGELFF. The rearrangement links TRBV7-8 to TRBJ2-2, with TRBD2 matching 11 bases. The germline V gene encodes CDR1 SGHVS and CDR2 FQNEAQ. With 4 bases clipped from V and 0 bases from J, the junction kept 4 bases outside the gene matches. CDR3 length equals 17 residues.

The chain uses TRBV7-6 and TRBJ1-1; D might be TRBD1 (6 bases). The CDR3 extends over 14 amino acids. Germline V gene lookup returns CDR1 SGHVS and CDR2 FNYEAQ. V was pared by 2 bases and J by 5 bases, with 12 bases between. The CDR3 sequence is CASSLNTGNTEAFF. CDR3 in DNA: TGTGCCAGCAGCTTAAACACAGGGAATACTGAAGCTTTCTTT.

The V and J genes are TRBV28 and TRBJ1-5; the match to TRBD1 covers 8 bases. This CDR3 contains 13 residues. Germline V gives CDR1 MDHEN, CDR2 SYDVKM. V trimming: 6 bases; J trimming: 5 bases; junction bases outside the gene matches: 3. The chain's CDR3 is CASSPTGDQPQHF. In DNA, the CDR3 is TGTGCCAGCAGCCCGACAGGGGATCAGCCCCAGCATTTT.

The CDR3 sequence is CASSSRDRQETQYF. The CDR3 coding sequence is TGTGCCAGCAGCTCACGGGACAGGCAAGAGACCCAGTACTTC. The chain uses TRBV7-6 and TRBJ2-5, with TRBD1 matching over 8 bases. The CDR3 has 14 residues. Germline loops: CDR1 SGHVS, CDR2 FNYEAQ. V lost 4 bases, J lost 2 bases, and 3 bases stayed unmatched.

This chain joins TRBV7-2 and TRBJ2-2; the D is unclear. Trimming stripped 3 bases from V and 0 bases from J, with 8 bases between. The germline gives CDR1 SGHTA, CDR2 FQGNSA. The CDR3 loop spans 15 amino acids. CDR3 bases: TGTGCCAGCAGCTTTGACTTTCCGAACACCGGGGAGCTGTTTTTT. Its translation: CASSFDFPNTGELFF.

The chain has TRBV10-1 and TRBJ1-1; D is ambiguous. This CDR3 contains 10 residues. Trimming took off 9 bases at V and 1 base at J, with 3 bases between the two ends. Per the germline V gene, CDR1 is WNHNN and CDR2 is SYGVQD (reference sequence). The CDR3 is CASANTEAFF. CDR3 coding DNA: TGCGCCAGTGCGAACACTGAAGCTTTCTTT.